The 10 T cell receptor beta chains below come from one sample, sequenced in a study of blood T cell repertoires in COVID-19. Libraries were prepared by immunoSEQ multiplex PCR; TCRdb keeps only in-frame clonotypes and omits some of them. The top ten hold approximately 3.4% of the sample, which has a few hundred thousand clones, 75% to 90% seen once. Sequencing was done on a sample of PBMCs or T cells enriched from blood (not recorded which). The receptors here all came from a woman aged 40-49 years who had been exposed to COVID-19.

The gene calls are TRBV2 and TRBJ2-3; 7 bases map to TRBD2. CDR1 is SNHLY and CDR2 is FYNNEI in the germline V gene. The CDR3 consists of 13 residues. V was pared by 5 bases and J by 7 bases, with 6 bases of the junction left unmatched. CDR3 sequence (DNA): TGTGCCAGCAGTAGCGGGATGAGGTATACGCAGTATTTT. Its translation: CASSSGMRYTQYF.

J is TRBJ1-1 and V is TRBV15; D gene ambiguous. The V gene's germline CDR1 is LNHNV and CDR2 YYDKDF (reference sequence). Trimming left V 0 bases short and J 3 bases short, with 8 bases between. The CDR3 spans 14 residues. The CDR3 protein is CATSRDSRDTEAFF. The CDR3 coding sequence is TGTGCCACCAGCAGAGATTCGAGGGACACTGAAGCTTTCTTT.

The gene calls are TRBV7-9 and TRBJ2-1, with 12 bases fitting TRBD2. Germline assignment: CDR1 SEHNR and CDR2 FQNEAQ (reference sequence). The CDR3 extends over 16 amino acids. J lost 3 bases, V lost 5 bases, and 5 bases had no gene match. Written as DNA, the CDR3 is TGTGCCAGCAGCAACGGACTAGCGGGATTCTACAATGAGCAGTTCTTC. It encodes CASSNGLAGFYNEQFF.

This clone was picked up a small number of times. This chain uses TRBV12-3 or TRBV12-4 with TRBJ2-7, with D perhaps matching TRBD1 (5 bases). V lost 5 bases and J lost 6, with 11 bases in between. This CDR3 contains 12 residues. CDR3 DNA sequence: TGTGCCAGCAGTCCGTGGGGCAGCGAGCAGTACTTC. It translates to CASSPWGSEQYF.

This chain uses TRBV5-1 with TRBJ2-3, with TRBD1 matching over 8 bases. V shed 3 bases and J 0 bases; nucleotides not matched to a gene: 3. The CDR3 totals 15 residues. Germline V gene data show CDR1 as SGHRS and CDR2 as YFSETQ. The DNA for the CDR3 is TGCGCCAGCAGCTCACAGGGGGTTAGCACAGATACGCAGTATTTT. Its protein is CASSSQGVSTDTQYF.

The chain employs TRBV28 and TRBJ2-3; 8 bases are shared with TRBD2. The CDR3 runs 16 residues. Looked up from germline, CDR1 is MDHEN and CDR2 is SYDVKM. J lost 6 bases, V lost 1 base, and 9 bases had no gene match. This CDR3 is CASSLFFPAGADTQYF. The CDR3 coding sequence is TGTGCCAGCAGTTTATTCTTTCCAGCGGGAGCGGATACGCAGTATTTT.

The chain uses TRBV6-5 and TRBJ1-4; 7 nucleotides agree with TRBD1. With 6 bases clipped from V and 2 bases from J, the junction kept 3 bases outside the gene matches. The CDR3 runs 14 residues. The germline V gene encodes CDR1 MNHEY and CDR2 SVGAGI. The CDR3 DNA reads TGTGCCAGCAGGACAGGGTCGACTAATGAAAAACTGTTTTTT. Its translation is CASRTGSTNEKLFF.

This chain uses TRBV19 with TRBJ1-4, with D uncertain. Looked up from germline, CDR1 is LNHDA and CDR2 is SQIVND (reference sequence). This CDR3 has 16 amino acids. Trimming cost V 6 bases and J 0 bases, with 14 bases left between them. The CDR3 sequence: CASRGHGGATNEKLFF. The CDR3 nucleotides read TGTGCCAGTAGAGGCCACGGCGGGGCAACTAATGAAAAACTGTTTTTT. Based on the CDR3 plus reference TRBV19 and TRBJ1-4, the full variable domain is DGGITQSPKYLFRKEGQNVTLSCEQNLNHDAMYWYRQDPGQGLRLIYYSQIVNDFQKGDIAEGYSVSREKKESFPLTVTSAQKNPTAFYLCASRGHGGATNEKLFFGSGTQLSVL.

The chain employs TRBV4-1 and TRBJ1-2; perhaps TRBD1 as D (6 bases). Germline lookup yields CDR1 MGHRA and CDR2 YSYEKL. Deletions cut 3 bases from V and 6 bases from J, with 14 bases between. CDR3 length equals 14 residues. The CDR3 is CASSHLEGENGYTF. The CDR3 nucleotides read TGCGCCAGCAGCCACCTAGAGGGGGAGAATGGCTACACCTTC.

The chain links TRBV9 to TRBJ1-2; D is uncertain. This CDR3 has 10 amino acids. V was cut by 3 bases and J by 10 bases, with 7 bases left in between. CDR1 and CDR2 (germline): SGDLS, YYNGEE. The CDR3 loop is CASSAGYYTF. Here the CDR3 DNA reads TGTGCCAGCAGCGCCGGGTACTACACCTTC. The full variable domain, in which reference TRBV9 and TRBJ1-2 provide the parts outside the CDR3, is DSGVTQTPKHLITATGQRVTLRCSPRSGDLSVYWYQQSLDQGLQFLIQYYNGEERAKGNILERFSAQQFPDLHSELNLSSLELGDSALYFCASSAGYYTFGSGTRLTVV.